These 6 T cell receptor beta chains were all obtained from the same sample, sequenced in a study of T cells in Graves' hyperthyroidism and ophthalmopathy. RNA transcripts served as the template for amplifying TCR beta CDR3 regions. In the first-round RT-PCR of the TCR CDR3, the HTBI primer set was used. From the multiplex PCR reads, TCRdb called clonotypes with MiXCR, one entry per CDR3 protein. The sample contains around 620,000 distinct CDR3 sequences, 15% to 20% of which appear only once. The source material was blood. All receptors come from a woman aged 25 to 45 with Graves' hyperthyroidism.

This clonotype was counted at least ten times. V gene TRBV12-3 or TRBV12-4 combines with J gene TRBJ2-3; possible D gene TRBD2, 5 bases. V was clipped by 3 bases and J by 1 base, with 8 bases between them. The length of the CDR3 is 14 residues. The chain's CDR3 is CASSFEGGTDTQYF. Here the CDR3 DNA reads TGTGCCAGCAGTTTCGAGGGTGGCACAGATACGCAGTATTTT.

In its sample, this clonotype was seen a few times. The chain's CDR3 is CASREKTEAFF. In DNA form, the CDR3 reads TGTGCCAGCAGGGAAAAGACTGAAGCTTTCTTT. This rearrangement joins TRBV6-1 to TRBJ1-1; D gene unclear. CDR1 is MNHNS, CDR2 SASEGT, per germline. V dropped 6 bases and J dropped 5 bases, with 7 bases sitting between them. The CDR3 covers 11 residues.

The chain has TRBV9 and TRBJ1-6; D is perhaps TRBD1 (5 bases). CDR3 size: 15 residues. V lost 3 bases to trimming and J lost 10 bases, with 17 bases between them. Germline V lookup: CDR1 SGDLS, CDR2 YYNGEE. The CDR3 here is CASSANGQIVSPLHF. CDR3 DNA sequence: TGTGCCAGCAGCGCGAATGGACAAATTGTGTCACCCCTCCACTTT. The complete variable domain, with remaining parts taken from reference TRBV9 and TRBJ1-6, reads DSGVTQTPKHLITATGQRVTLRCSPRSGDLSVYWYQQSLDQGLQFLIQYYNGEERAKGNILERFSAQQFPDLHSELNLSSLELGDSALYFCASSANGQIVSPLHFGNGTRLTVT.

This clonotype has a count of ten or more. The rearrangement links TRBV7-9 to TRBJ1-1; 10 nucleotides align to TRBD1. Germline CDR1 reads SEHNR; CDR2 reads FQNEAQ (reference sequence). This CDR3 spans 18 amino acids. V lost 5 bases and J lost 2; bases outside the gene matches: 14. The CDR3 here is CASSQPRDRGAVNTEAFF. In DNA form, the CDR3 reads TGTGCCAGCAGCCAACCGCGGGACAGGGGAGCGGTAAACACTGAAGCTTTCTTT.

This clonotype was recorded many times. The rearrangement links TRBV6-1 to TRBJ1-3; D not certain. CDR1 is MNHNS and CDR2 is SASEGT in the germline V gene. The CDR3 runs 13 residues. V was cut by 10 bases and J by 4 bases, with 14 bases left in between. DNA of the CDR3: TGTGCCACCGTTCGGGGAATCGGAAACACCATATATTTT. Translating it yields CATVRGIGNTIYF.

This clonotype was counted between two and nine times. A much more abundant neighbour one base away suggests this may be a read error. This chain links TRBV10-3 with TRBJ2-3, with TRBD2 matching 7 bases. Germline V CDR1 and CDR2: ENHRY, SYGVKD. Trimming cost V 0 bases and J 4 bases; bases outside gene matches: 7. CDR3 length: 16 amino acids. The CDR3 bases are TGTGCCATCAGTGAGTCGTGGGCGGGAGTGGCAGATACGCAGTATTTT. Encoded protein: CAISESWAGVADTQYF.